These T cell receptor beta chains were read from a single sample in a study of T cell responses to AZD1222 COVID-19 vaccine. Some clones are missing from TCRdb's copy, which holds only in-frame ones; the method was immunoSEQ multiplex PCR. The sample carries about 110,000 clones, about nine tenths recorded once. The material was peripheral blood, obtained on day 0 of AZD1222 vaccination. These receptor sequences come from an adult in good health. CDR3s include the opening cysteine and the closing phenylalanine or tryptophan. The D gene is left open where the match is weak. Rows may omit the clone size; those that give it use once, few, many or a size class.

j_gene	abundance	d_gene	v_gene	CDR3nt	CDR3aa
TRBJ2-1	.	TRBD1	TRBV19	TGTGCCAGTAGGGACAGGGGGCTGGGAAATGAGCAGTTCTTC	CASRDRGLGNEQFF
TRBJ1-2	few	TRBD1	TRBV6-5	TGTGCCAGCAGTTTCCGGGACAGGGATAATGGCTACACCTTC	CASSFRDRDNGYTF
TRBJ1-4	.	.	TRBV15	TGTGCCACCAGCAGAGGTGTTAGGGAAAAACTGTTTTTT	CATSRGVREKLFF
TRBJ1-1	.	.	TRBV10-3	TGTGCCATCTCCGAGTTCATGAACACTGAAGCTTTCTTT	CAISEFMNTEAFF
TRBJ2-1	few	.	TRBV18	TGTGCCAGCTCACCAGGAGCCCGTTACAATGAGCAGTTCTTC	CASSPGARYNEQFF
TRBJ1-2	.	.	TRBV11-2	TGTGCCAGCAGCCCCGTTTATAGGGGTTCCAACTTGGGGTATGGCTACACCTTC	CASSPVYRGSNLGYGYTF
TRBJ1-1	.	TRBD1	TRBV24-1	TGTGCCACCCGGGACAGGATGAACACTGAAGCTTTCTTT	CATRDRMNTEAFF
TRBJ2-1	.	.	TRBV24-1	TGTGCCACCAGTGATTCCCAGGGGGGGACCTTAAATGAGCAGTTCTTC	CATSDSQGGTLNEQFF
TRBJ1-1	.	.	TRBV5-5	TGTGCCAGCAGCGCCGAGGGAGGGGATCCTGAAGCTTTCTTT	CASSAEGGDPEAFF
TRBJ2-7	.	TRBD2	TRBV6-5	TGTGCCAGCACCTATGGACGGGGGGGATCCTACGAGCAGTACTTC	CASTYGRGGSYEQYF
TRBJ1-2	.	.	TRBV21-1	TGTGCCAGCAGCACTCAGACAGGGGGCCATGGCTACACCTTC	CASSTQTGGHGYTF
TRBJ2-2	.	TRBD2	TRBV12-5	TGTGCTAGCGGGGGGGGCACCGGGGAGCTGTTTTTT	CASGGGTGELFF
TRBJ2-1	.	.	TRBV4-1	TGCGCCAGCAGCCAGACAGCACGCGATGAGCAGTTCTTC	CASSQTARDEQFF
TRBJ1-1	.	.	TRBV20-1	TGCAGTGCTAGAAGGGATGAAGCTTTCTTT	CSARRDEAFF
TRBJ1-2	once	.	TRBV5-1	TGCGCCAGCAGCTTAAGTGGGGACATCCTCTATGGCTACACCTTC	CASSLSGDILYGYTF
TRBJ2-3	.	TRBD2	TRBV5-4	TGTGCCAGCAGCGGCAGCGGGAGGGCTGCAGATACGCAGTATTTT	CASSGSGRAADTQYF
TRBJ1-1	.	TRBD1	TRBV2	TGTGCCAGCACCGGACAGGGCGGTTGGACTGAAGCTTTCTTT	CASTGQGGWTEAFF
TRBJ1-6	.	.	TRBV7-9	TGTGCCAGCAGCCCGATCCCTCCCCTCCACTTT	CASSPIPPLHF
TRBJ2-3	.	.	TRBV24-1	TGTGCCACCAGTGATTTTCGCAAGACGGATACGCAGTATTTT	CATSDFRKTDTQYF
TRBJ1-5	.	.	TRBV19	TGTGCCAGTAGTATTGGGACCCGGGGGCAGCAGCCCCAGCATTTT	CASSIGTRGQQPQHF
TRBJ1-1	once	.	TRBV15	TGTGCCACCAGCAGAGTCACGAACACTGAAGCTTTCTTT	CATSRVTNTEAFF
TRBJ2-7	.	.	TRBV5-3	TGTGCCAGAAAGAACAGGGGAGGACAGTACGAGCAGTACTTC	CARKNRGGQYEQYF
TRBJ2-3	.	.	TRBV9	TGTGCCAGCAGCTTATACACAGATACGCAGTATTTT	CASSLYTDTQYF
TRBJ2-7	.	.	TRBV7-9	TGTGCCAGCAGCTTACGGGGGATGAGCTCCTACGAGCAGTACTTC	CASSLRGMSSYEQYF
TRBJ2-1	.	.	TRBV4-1	TGCGCCAGCAGCCAAGTTCGTCTGCTGGATGAGCAGTTCTTC	CASSQVRLLDEQFF
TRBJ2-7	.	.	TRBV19	TGTGCCAGTCCTCTAGAGGAACAGCCCTCCTACGAGCAGTACTTC	CASPLEEQPSYEQYF
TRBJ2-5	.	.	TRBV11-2	TGTGCCAGCAGCCGAGGAGCGGAGACCCAGTACTTC	CASSRGAETQYF
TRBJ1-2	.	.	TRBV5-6	TGTGCCAGCAGCTTGTCCAGGGGAACTGGCTACACCTTC	CASSLSRGTGYTF
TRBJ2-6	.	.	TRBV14	TGTGCCAGCAGCCCACCACGCTCTGGGGCCAACGTCCTGACTTTC	CASSPPRSGANVLTF
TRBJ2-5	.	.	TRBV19	TGTGCCAGTAGTACCGATGCAACACGGGAGACCCAGTACTTC	CASSTDATRETQYF
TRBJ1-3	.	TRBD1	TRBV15	TGTGCCTCTAAGGACAGGGTAGCTGGAAACACCATATATTTT	CASKDRVAGNTIYF
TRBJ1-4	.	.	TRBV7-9	TGTGCCAGCAAGGCATCCAGTAGTGAAAAACTGTTTTTT	CASKASSSEKLFF
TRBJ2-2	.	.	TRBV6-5	TGTGCCAGCAGTTACTCGACCGGGGAGCTGTTTTTT	CASSYSTGELFF
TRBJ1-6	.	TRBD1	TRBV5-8	TGTGCCAGCAGCTTGGCAGTCAGGGGGCTTTCACCCCTCCACTTT	CASSLAVRGLSPLHF
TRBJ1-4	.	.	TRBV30	TGTGCCTGGAGTGTACTCAGGGGCGTTGTCGAAGAAAAACTGTTTTTT	CAWSVLRGVVEEKLFF
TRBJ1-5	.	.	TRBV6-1	TGTGCCAGCAGTGAAGGGGTCGGGGTCCAAGCTCAGCCCCAGCATTTT	CASSEGVGVQAQPQHF
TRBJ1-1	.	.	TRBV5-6	TGTGCCAGCAGCCAGACAGGTAACACTGAAGCTTTCTTT	CASSQTGNTEAFF
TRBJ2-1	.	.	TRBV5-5	TGTGCCAGCAGCGGTACAGGGAGTTCCTACAATGAGCAGTTCTTC	CASSGTGSSYNEQFF
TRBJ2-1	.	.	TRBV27	TGTGCCAGCAGTCCCTCCCAGGGTGGGGTGTCCTACAATGAGCAGTTCTTC	CASSPSQGGVSYNEQFF
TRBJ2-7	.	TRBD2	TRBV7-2	TGTGCCAGCAGCTTACCGGGACTAGAGCAGTACTTC	CASSLPGLEQYF
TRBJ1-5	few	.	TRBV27	TGTGCCAGCAGTCAAGGACAGTATAGCAATCAGCCCCAGCATTTT	CASSQGQYSNQPQHF
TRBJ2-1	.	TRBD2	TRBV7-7	TGTGCCAGCAGCTTTGGAGCGGGGGAGAATAATGAGCAGTTCTTC	CASSFGAGENNEQFF
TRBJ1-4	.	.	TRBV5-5	TGTGCCAGCAGCTCGATCGAACGTGAAAAACTGTTTTTT	CASSSIEREKLFF
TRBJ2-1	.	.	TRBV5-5	TGTGCCAGCAGCTTGGCCGGCTTACACAATGAGCAGTTCTTC	CASSLAGLHNEQFF
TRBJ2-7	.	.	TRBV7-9	TGTGCCAGCAGCTTAGTCCAGGGAAGCTACGAGCAGTACTTC	CASSLVQGSYEQYF
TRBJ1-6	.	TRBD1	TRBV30	TGTGCCTGGAAGGAGAAGGGGGCCTTTAATTCACCCCTCCACTTT	CAWKEKGAFNSPLHF
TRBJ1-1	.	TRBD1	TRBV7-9	TGTGCCAGCAGCTTCCCGACAGGGTGGAACGCTGAAGCTTTCTTT	CASSFPTGWNAEAFF
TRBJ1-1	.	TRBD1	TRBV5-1	TGCGCCAGCAGCTTCGATGTAGACAGGGGAACTGAAGCTTTCTTT	CASSFDVDRGTEAFF
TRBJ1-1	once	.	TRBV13	TGTGCCAGCAGCTTCCGCTGGGGTGAAGCTTTCTTT	CASSFRWGEAFF
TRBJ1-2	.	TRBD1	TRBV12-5	TGTGCTAGTGGTTTGTCTCCGGGACAGGGAATTCACGGCTACACCTTC	CASGLSPGQGIHGYTF
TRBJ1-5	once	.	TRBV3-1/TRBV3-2	TGTGCCAGCAGCCAAGATCGCAATCAGCCCCAGCATTTT	CASSQDRNQPQHF
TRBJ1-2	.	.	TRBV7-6	TGTGCCAGCAGCCCGAGGACAGAGTCGCGCGATGGCTACACCTTC	CASSPRTESRDGYTF
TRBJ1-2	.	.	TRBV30	TGTGCCTGGAGTGTGTCCAGGAGCTATGGCTACACCTTC	CAWSVSRSYGYTF
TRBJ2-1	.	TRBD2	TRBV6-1	TGTGCCAGCAGTGAGGATAGCGGGGGGTCTCTTTACAATGAGCAGTTCTTC	CASSEDSGGSLYNEQFF
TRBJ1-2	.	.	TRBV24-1	TGTGCCACCAGGGGGGCAGATAACTATGGCTACACCTTC	CATRGADNYGYTF
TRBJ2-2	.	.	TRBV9	TGTGCCAGCAGCGTAGAGGAGGGGAACACCGGGGAGCTGTTTTTT	CASSVEEGNTGELFF